The TCR beta chain under discussion was sequenced for a study of cytomegalovirus exposure and HLA in healthy donors. Study-wide context: An early data release held some 89 million unique TCRs from HLA-typed donors.

In the case of this clone: What it binds is unknown.

Study outcomes and limitations: Most of the CMV-associated TCR beta chains (in a later analysis) appeared to be HLA-restricted. Presence/absence results assume similar sequencing depth per donor, which may not hold.

A multiplex PCR was run with 60 Vbeta primers and 13 Jbeta primers. Clones were sequenced by immunoSEQ multiplex PCR, and TCRdb holds only the in-frame ones, with some missing. The table lists about 140,000 clones, roughly 76% of them singletons, with 1.2% in the top ten. The TCR originated in a female donor in good health and CMV-seronegative. Material: PBMCs.

CDR3 region: CASRHGLAGYNEQFF. The CDR3 DNA reads as TGTGCCAGCAGACATGGACTAGCGGGTTACAATGAGCAGTTCTTC. The chain links TRBV6-5 to TRBJ2-1, with 11 nucleotides matching TRBD2. After removal of 6 bases from V and 4 bases from J, the junction contained 5 bases not matched to a gene. CDR3 length equals 15 residues. Germline CDR1 and CDR2: MNHEY and SVGAGI.